Listed below are T cell receptor beta chains from one sample, sequenced in a study of T cell responses to AZD1222 COVID-19 vaccine. The data were produced by immunoSEQ multiplex PCR, yet TCRdb's version contains in-frame clones alone and is incomplete. This sample yields some 180,000 clones, of which 80% to 95% are seen a single time; about 2.1% belongs to the top ten. The specimen comprised peripheral blood, sampled 28 days after the second AZD1222 dose. These receptors were collected from an adult who received the AZD1222 COVID-19 vaccine. The CDR3 runs from the conserved cysteine through the conserved F or W. A D gene is named only where the DNA matches it firmly. Expanded clones get a size class; other rows say once, few or many, or leave the size out.

-	TRBV28	-	TRBJ1-5	CASSFGHQGNQPQHF	TGTGCCAGCAGTTTTGGCCACCAAGGCAATCAGCCCCAGCATTTT
-	TRBV3-1/TRBV3-2	-	TRBJ2-3	CASSRMSTDTQYF	TGTGCCAGCAGCCGGATGAGCACAGATACGCAGTATTTT
few	TRBV2	TRBD1	TRBJ2-7	CASSPDRGNSYEQYF	TGTGCCAGCAGTCCGGACAGGGGGAACTCCTACGAGCAGTACTTC
-	TRBV5-4	-	TRBJ1-2	CASSLRVEDGYTF	TGTGCCAGCAGCTTGAGGGTGGAGGATGGCTACACCTTC
-	TRBV10-2	-	TRBJ2-7	CASTGFSYEQYF	TGCGCCAGCACTGGCTTTTCCTACGAGCAGTACTTC
-	TRBV28	TRBD1	TRBJ2-5	CASSNTGLQGRLFETQYF	TGTGCCAGCAGTAATACCGGGTTACAGGGGCGTTTGTTTGAGACCCAGTACTTC
-	TRBV29-1	TRBD1	TRBJ1-3	CSVVGWGQGGSGNTIYF	TGCAGCGTTGTTGGCTGGGGACAGGGGGGATCTGGAAACACCATATATTTT
-	TRBV5-1	TRBD1	TRBJ1-2	CASSLGGTGNYGYTF	TGCGCCAGCAGCTTGGGAGGGACAGGGAACTATGGCTACACCTTC
-	TRBV19	-	TRBJ2-1	CASSLGPGDEQFF	TGTGCCAGTAGTCTCGGTCCGGGGGATGAGCAGTTCTTC
-	TRBV4-2	TRBD2	TRBJ2-4	CASSQDAAGGSGNIQYF	TGTGCCAGCAGCCAAGACGCAGCGGGGGGGAGCGGAAACATTCAGTACTTC
-	TRBV4-3	TRBD1	TRBJ1-1	CASSQAESGGFTEAFF	TGCGCCAGCAGCCAGGCTGAATCAGGGGGCTTTACTGAAGCTTTCTTT
-	TRBV29-1	-	TRBJ1-1	CSVYAGEGTEAFF	TGCAGCGTTTATGCAGGGGAAGGGACTGAAGCTTTCTTT
-	TRBV10-2	-	TRBJ2-7	CASSTGEWGGQYF	TGCGCCAGCAGCACAGGGGAGTGGGGGGGGCAGTACTTC
-	TRBV11-2	TRBD2	TRBJ2-7	CASSLPGTSGRLGDEQYF	TGTGCCAGCAGCTTACCAGGAACTAGCGGGAGGCTCGGGGACGAGCAGTACTTC
-	TRBV5-1	-	TRBJ2-1	CASSFGAPNEQFF	TGCGCCAGCAGCTTCGGGGCCCCTAATGAGCAGTTCTTC
-	TRBV24-1	TRBD2	TRBJ2-3	CATSDPTLAGGADTQYF	TGTGCCACCAGTGACCCCACCTTAGCGGGAGGTGCAGATACGCAGTATTTT
-	TRBV7-9	-	TRBJ2-4	CASSSTTRGNIQYF	TGTGCCAGCAGCTCGACGACTAGAGGAAACATTCAGTACTTC
-	TRBV21-1	-	TRBJ1-4	CASSGDEREGAYEKLFF	TGTGCCAGCAGCGGGGACGAAAGAGAGGGGGCCTATGAAAAACTGTTTTTT
-	TRBV7-3	-	TRBJ1-1	CASSYGPNTEAFF	TGTGCCAGCAGCTATGGACCGAACACTGAAGCTTTCTTT
-	TRBV29-1	TRBD2	TRBJ2-2	CSARGGVNTGELFF	TGCAGCGCCCGCGGGGGGGTAAACACCGGGGAGCTGTTTTTT
-	TRBV5-4	TRBD2	TRBJ2-3	CASSPGGGRTDTQYF	TGTGCCAGCAGCCCCGGGGGGGGCCGCACAGATACGCAGTATTTT
-	TRBV30	TRBD1	TRBJ1-6	CATRTGDGSPLHF	TGTGCCACCCGGACAGGGGATGGTTCACCCCTCCACTTT
-	TRBV6-2/TRBV6-3	-	TRBJ2-5	CASSYSQETQYF	TGTGCCAGCAGTTACTCTCAAGAGACCCAGTACTTC
-	TRBV3-1/TRBV3-2	-	TRBJ2-3	CASSPRAPSSTDTQYF	TGTGCCAGCAGCCCCCGCGCGCCCTCTAGCACAGATACGCAGTATTTT
-	TRBV24-1	-	TRBJ2-2	CATSDALAGELFF	TGTGCCACCAGTGATGCCTTGGCCGGGGAGCTGTTTTTT
-	TRBV5-1	-	TRBJ1-1	CASSLESGEDEAFF	TGCGCCAGCAGCTTGGAGTCGGGGGAGGATGAAGCTTTCTTT
-	TRBV2	-	TRBJ1-5	CASEREAGRYQPQHF	TGTGCCAGCGAGAGGGAGGCAGGGCGTTATCAGCCCCAGCATTTT
-	TRBV5-6	-	TRBJ1-5	CASSLQDQPQHF	TGTGCCAGCAGCTTGCAGGATCAGCCCCAGCATTTT
-	TRBV5-4	-	TRBJ1-6	CASSPRGSRGDSPLHF	TGTGCCAGCAGTCCCCGGGGCAGTCGAGGAGATTCACCCCTCCACTTT
-	TRBV12-3/TRBV12-4	-	TRBJ1-1	CASSSDGYTEAFF	TGTGCCAGCAGTTCGGACGGCTACACTGAAGCTTTCTTT
-	TRBV19	TRBD2	TRBJ2-1	CASSASGMGNEQFF	TGTGCCAGTAGCGCTAGCGGGATGGGCAATGAGCAGTTCTTC
once	TRBV6-5	-	TRBJ1-2	CASLDRTNYGYTF	TGTGCCAGCTTGGACCGAACTAACTATGGCTACACCTTC
-	TRBV9	-	TRBJ2-4	CASSDSGLAKNIQYF	TGTGCCAGCAGCGATAGCGGATTAGCCAAAAACATTCAGTACTTC
-	TRBV6-1	-	TRBJ2-5	CASSELDRSEQTQYF	TGTGCCAGCAGTGAACTAGATAGGTCGGAACAGACCCAGTACTTC
-	TRBV11-2	TRBD2	TRBJ2-2	CASSPLGLGAGELFF	TGTGCCAGCAGCCCCTTGGGACTAGGCGCCGGGGAGCTGTTTTTT
-	TRBV7-2	-	TRBJ1-2	CASSLQTGGYGYTF	TGTGCCAGCAGCTTACAGACGGGGGGCTATGGCTACACCTTC
-	TRBV7-9	TRBD1	TRBJ1-5	CASSLASGQAGPQHF	TGTGCCAGCAGCTTAGCTTCGGGACAGGCTGGGCCCCAGCATTTT
-	TRBV4-2	-	TRBJ2-5	CASSQETLGGAETQYF	TGTGCCAGCAGCCAAGAGACACTGGGGGGGGCGGAGACCCAGTACTTC
-	TRBV4-3	TRBD2	TRBJ2-1	CASSQGAFVAGLNEQFF	TGCGCCAGCAGCCAAGGGGCATTTGTAGCGGGGTTAAATGAGCAGTTCTTC
-	TRBV27	-	TRBJ2-2	CASSFAAANTGELFF	TGTGCCAGCAGTTTTGCGGCGGCAAACACCGGGGAGCTGTTTTTT
-	TRBV7-9	-	TRBJ1-1	CASSLAQGTEAFF	TGTGCCAGCAGCTTAGCGCAGGGGACTGAAGCTTTCTTT
-	TRBV12-3/TRBV12-4	-	TRBJ1-5	CASSFRGDQPQHF	TGTGCCAGCAGTTTCAGGGGTGATCAGCCCCAGCATTTT
-	TRBV27	-	TRBJ2-5	CASSLQYQETQYF	TGTGCCAGCAGTTTACAATATCAAGAGACCCAGTACTTC
-	TRBV18	TRBD1	TRBJ1-2	CASSSPQGEGYGYTF	TGTGCCAGCTCATCTCCACAGGGGGAGGGCTATGGCTACACCTTC
-	TRBV18	-	TRBJ1-1	CASSPNGVRDTEAFF	TGTGCCAGCTCACCCAACGGGGTGAGGGACACTGAAGCTTTCTTT
-	TRBV18	-	TRBJ1-1	CASSPPFSRNTEAFF	TGTGCCAGCTCACCACCATTCAGTAGAAACACTGAAGCTTTCTTT
-	TRBV30	-	TRBJ2-2	CAWSRSGELFF	TGTGCCTGGAGTAGGTCCGGGGAGCTGTTTTTT